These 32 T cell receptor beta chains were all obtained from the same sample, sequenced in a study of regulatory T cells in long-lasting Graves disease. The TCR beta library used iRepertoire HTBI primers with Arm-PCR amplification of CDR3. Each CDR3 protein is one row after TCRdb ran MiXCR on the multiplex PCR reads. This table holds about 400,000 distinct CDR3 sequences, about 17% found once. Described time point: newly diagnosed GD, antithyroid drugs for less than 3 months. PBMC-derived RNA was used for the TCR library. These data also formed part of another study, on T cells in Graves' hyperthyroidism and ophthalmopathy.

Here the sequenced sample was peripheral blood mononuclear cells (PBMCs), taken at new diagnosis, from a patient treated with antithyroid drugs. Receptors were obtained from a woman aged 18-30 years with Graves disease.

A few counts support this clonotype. The CDR3 loop is CASSLTGPGRGNQPQHF. The CDR3, as DNA: TGTGCCAGCAGCTTAACTGGGCCGGGGAGGGGCAATCAGCCCCAGCATTTT. This chain links TRBV7-8 with TRBJ1-5; no clear D gene. V lost 2 bases and J 2 bases, leaving 16 bases between the germline ends. Germline V gene data show CDR1 as SGHVS and CDR2 as FQNEAQ. The CDR3 contains 17 residues.

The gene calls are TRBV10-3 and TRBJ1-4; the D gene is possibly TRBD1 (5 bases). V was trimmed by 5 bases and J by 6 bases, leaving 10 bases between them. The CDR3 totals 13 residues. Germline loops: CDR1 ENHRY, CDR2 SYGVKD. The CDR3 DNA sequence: TGTGCCATCAGTCCCAGGGAAGATGAAAAACTGTTTTTT. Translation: CAISPREDEKLFF.

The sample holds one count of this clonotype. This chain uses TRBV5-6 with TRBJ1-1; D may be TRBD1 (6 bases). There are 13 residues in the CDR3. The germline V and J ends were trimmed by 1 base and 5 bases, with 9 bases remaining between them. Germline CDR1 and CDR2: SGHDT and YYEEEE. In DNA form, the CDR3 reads TGTGCCAGCAGCTTGCCCAGGGGTACTGAAGCTTTCTTT. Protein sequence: CASSLPRGTEAFF.

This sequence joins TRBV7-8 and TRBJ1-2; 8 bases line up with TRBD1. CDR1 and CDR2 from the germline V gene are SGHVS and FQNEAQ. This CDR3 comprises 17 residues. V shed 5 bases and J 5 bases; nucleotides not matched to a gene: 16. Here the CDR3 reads CASSKTVGTGPGYGYTF. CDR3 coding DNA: TGTGCCAGCAGCAAAACCGTGGGGACAGGCCCAGGGTATGGCTACACCTTC.

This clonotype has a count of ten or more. The CDR3 loop reads CASSANTEAFF. For the CDR3, the DNA is TGTGCCAGCAGTGCGAACACTGAAGCTTTCTTT. The chain carries TRBV2 and TRBJ1-1; D gene uncertain. This CDR3 spans 11 amino acids. Looked up from germline, CDR1 is SNHLY and CDR2 is FYNNEI. Trimming cost V 4 bases and J 1 base, with 1 base left between them.

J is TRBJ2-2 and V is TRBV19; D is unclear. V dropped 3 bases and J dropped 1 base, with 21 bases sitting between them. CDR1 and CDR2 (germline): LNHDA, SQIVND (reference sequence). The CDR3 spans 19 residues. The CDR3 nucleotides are TGTGCCAGTAGTATTATAATGGTTTCGAGGCGGAGGAACACCGGGGAGCTGTTTTTT. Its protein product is CASSIIMVSRRRNTGELFF.

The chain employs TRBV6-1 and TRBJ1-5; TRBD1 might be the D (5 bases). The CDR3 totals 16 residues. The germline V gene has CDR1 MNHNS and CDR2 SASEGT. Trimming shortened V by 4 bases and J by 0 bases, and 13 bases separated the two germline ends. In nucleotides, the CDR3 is TGTGCCAGCAGTGCGAGACAGAGTTATAGCAATCAGCCCCAGCATTTT. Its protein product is CASSARQSYSNQPQHF.

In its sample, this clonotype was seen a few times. The CDR3 DNA sequence: TGTGCCAGCAGTTCCCGGGACTTTTACAATGAGCAGTTCTTC. Encoded protein: CASSSRDFYNEQFF. This rearrangement joins TRBV28 to TRBJ2-1; D is possibly TRBD2 (6 bases). The CDR3 spans 14 residues. V gave up 4 bases and J gave up 4 bases, with 11 bases separating them. CDR1 is MDHEN and CDR2 is SYDVKM in the germline V gene. Full variable domain (rest looked up from reference TRBV28 and TRBJ2-1): DVKVTQSSRYLVKRTGEKVFLECVQDMDHENMFWYRQDPGLGLRLIYFSYDVKMKEKGDIPEGYSVSREKKERFSLILESASTNQTSMYLCASSSRDFYNEQFFGPGTRLTVL.

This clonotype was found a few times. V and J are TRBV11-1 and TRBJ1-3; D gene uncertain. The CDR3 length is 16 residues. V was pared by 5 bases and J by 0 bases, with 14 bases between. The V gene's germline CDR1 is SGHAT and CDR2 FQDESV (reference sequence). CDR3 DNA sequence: TGTGCCAGCAGCCGACGAACGGGCCGCTCTGGAAACACCATATATTTT. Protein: CASSRRTGRSGNTIYF.

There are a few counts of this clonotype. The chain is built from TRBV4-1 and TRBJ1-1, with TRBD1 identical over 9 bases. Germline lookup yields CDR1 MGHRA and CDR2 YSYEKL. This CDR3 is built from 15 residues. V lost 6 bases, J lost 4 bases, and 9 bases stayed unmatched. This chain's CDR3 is CASRNYRGQSTEAFF. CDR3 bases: TGCGCCAGCAGAAACTACAGGGGGCAGAGCACTGAAGCTTTCTTT.

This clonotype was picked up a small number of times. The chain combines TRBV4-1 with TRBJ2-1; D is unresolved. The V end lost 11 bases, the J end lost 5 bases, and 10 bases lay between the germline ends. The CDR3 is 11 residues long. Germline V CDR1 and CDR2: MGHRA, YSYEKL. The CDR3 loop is CAVASNNEQFF. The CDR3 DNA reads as TGCGCCGTGGCTTCTAACAATGAGCAGTTCTTC.

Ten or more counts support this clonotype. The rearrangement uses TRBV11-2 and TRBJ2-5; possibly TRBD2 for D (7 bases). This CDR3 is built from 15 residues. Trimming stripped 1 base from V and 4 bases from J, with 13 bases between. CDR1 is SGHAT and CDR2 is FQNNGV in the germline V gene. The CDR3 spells CASSLVGGRGETQYF. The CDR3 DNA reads TGTGCCAGCAGCTTAGTGGGGGGGCGAGGAGAGACCCAGTACTTC.

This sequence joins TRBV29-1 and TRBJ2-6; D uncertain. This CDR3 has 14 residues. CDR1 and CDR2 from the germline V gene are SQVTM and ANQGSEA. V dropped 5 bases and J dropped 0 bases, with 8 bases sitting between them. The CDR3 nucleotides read TGCAGCGTTTCACACAGCTCTGGGGCCAACGTCCTGACTTTC. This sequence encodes CSVSHSSGANVLTF.

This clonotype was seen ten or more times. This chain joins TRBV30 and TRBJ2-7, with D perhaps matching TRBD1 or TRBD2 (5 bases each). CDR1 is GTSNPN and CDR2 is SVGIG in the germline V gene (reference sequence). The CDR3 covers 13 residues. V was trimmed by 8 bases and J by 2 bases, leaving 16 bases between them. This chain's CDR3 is CAAIRDGTYEQYF. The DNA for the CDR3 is TGTGCCGCCATCCGGGACGGAACCTACGAGCAGTACTTC. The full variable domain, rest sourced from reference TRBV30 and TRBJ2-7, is SQTIHQWPATLVQPVGSPLSLECTVEGTSNPNLYWYRQAAGRGLQLLFYSVGIGQISSEVPQNLSASRPQDRQFILSSKKLLLSDSGFYLCAAIRDGTYEQYFGPGTRLTVT.

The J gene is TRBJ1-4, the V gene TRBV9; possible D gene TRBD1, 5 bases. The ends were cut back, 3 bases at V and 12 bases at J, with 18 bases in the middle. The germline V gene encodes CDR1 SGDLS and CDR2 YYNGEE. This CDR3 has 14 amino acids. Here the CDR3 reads CASSAGPPGGELFF. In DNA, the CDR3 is TGTGCCAGCAGCGCGGGACCGCCGGGAGGTGAACTGTTTTTT.

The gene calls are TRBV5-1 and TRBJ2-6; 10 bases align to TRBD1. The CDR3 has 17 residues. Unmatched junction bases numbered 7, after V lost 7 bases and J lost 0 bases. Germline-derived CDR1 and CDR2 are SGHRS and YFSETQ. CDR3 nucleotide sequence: TGCGCCAGCGGCTCTGGACAGGGGGACTCTGGGGCCAACGTCCTGACTTTC. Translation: CASGSGQGDSGANVLTF.

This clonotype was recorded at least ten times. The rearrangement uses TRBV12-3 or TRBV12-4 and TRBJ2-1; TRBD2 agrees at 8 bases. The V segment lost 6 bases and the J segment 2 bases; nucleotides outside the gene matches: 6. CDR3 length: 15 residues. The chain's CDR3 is CASSHLAGPYNEQFF. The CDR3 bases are TGTGCCAGCAGCCATCTAGCGGGCCCCTACAATGAGCAGTTCTTC.

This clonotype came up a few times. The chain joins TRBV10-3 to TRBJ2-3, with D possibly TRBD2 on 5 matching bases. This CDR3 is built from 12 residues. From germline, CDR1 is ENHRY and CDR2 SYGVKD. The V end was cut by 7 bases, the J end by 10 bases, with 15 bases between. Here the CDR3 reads CAIMDLSGSQYF. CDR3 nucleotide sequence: TGTGCCATCATGGACCTCAGCGGTTCGCAGTATTTT.

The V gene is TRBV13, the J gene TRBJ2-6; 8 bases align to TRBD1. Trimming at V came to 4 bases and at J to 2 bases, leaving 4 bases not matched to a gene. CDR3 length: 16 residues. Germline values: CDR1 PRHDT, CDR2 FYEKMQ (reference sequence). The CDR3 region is CASSSRQGTGANVLTF. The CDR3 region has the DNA TGTGCCAGCAGCTCAAGACAGGGGACTGGGGCCAACGTCCTGACTTTC.

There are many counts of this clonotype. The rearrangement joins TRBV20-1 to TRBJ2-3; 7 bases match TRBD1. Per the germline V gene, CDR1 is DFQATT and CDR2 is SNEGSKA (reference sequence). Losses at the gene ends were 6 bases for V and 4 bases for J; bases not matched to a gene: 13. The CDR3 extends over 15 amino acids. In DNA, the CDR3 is TGCAGTGCCGTTAAACAGGGGATCAGAGCAGATACGCAGTATTTT. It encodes CSAVKQGIRADTQYF.

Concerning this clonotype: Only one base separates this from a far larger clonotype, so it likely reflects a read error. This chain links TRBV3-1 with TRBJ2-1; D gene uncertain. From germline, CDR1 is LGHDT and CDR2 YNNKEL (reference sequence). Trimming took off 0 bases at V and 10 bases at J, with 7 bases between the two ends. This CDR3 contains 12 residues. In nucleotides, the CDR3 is TGTGCCAGCAGCCAAGACCGCTACGAGCAGTTCTTC. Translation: CASSQDRYEQFF.

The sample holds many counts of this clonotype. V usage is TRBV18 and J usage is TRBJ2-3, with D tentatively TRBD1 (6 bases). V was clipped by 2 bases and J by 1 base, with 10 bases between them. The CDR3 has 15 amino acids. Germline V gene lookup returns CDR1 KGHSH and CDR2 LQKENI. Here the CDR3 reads CASSPTPGGTDTQYF. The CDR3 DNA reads TGTGCCAGCTCACCAACACCAGGGGGCACAGATACGCAGTATTTT.

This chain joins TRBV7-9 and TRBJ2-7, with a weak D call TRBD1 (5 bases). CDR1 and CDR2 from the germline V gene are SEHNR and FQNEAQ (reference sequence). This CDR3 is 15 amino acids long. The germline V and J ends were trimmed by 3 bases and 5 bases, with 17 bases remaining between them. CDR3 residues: CASSFFPRREDEQYF. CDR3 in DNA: TGTGCCAGCAGCTTTTTCCCGCGCAGGGAAGACGAGCAGTACTTC.

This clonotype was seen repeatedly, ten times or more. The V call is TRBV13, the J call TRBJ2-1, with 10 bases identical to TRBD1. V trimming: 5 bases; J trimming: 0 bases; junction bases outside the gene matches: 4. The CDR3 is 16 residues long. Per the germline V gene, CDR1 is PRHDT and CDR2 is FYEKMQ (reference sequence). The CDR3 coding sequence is TGTGCCAGCAGCACGGGACAGGGGTTCTCCTACAATGAGCAGTTCTTC. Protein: CASSTGQGFSYNEQFF.

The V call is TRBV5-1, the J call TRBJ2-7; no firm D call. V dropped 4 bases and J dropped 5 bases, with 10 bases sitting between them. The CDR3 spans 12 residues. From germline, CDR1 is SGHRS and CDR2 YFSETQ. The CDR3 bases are TGCGCCAGCAGCGACTGGCTGGACGAGCAGTACTTC. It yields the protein CASSDWLDEQYF. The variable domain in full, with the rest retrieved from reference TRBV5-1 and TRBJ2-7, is KAGVTQTPRYLIKTRGQQVTLSCSPISGHRSVSWYQQTPGQGLQFLFEYFSETQRNKGNFPGRFSGRQFSNSRSEMNVSTLELGDSALYLCASSDWLDEQYFGPGTRLTVT.

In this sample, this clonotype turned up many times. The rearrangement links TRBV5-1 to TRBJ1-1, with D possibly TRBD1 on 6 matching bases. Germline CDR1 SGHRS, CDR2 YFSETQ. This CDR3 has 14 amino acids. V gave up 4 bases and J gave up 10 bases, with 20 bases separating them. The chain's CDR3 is CASSTDSVGLGAFF. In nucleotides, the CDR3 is TGCGCCAGCAGCACGGACAGTGTAGGGCTGGGAGCTTTCTTT.

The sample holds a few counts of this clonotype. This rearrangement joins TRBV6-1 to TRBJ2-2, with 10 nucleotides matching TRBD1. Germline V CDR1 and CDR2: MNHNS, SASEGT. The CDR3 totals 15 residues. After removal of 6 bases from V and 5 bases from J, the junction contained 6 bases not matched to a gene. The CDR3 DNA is TGTGCCAGCAGGGGGGACAGGGGACTTACCGGGGAGCTGTTTTTT. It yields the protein CASRGDRGLTGELFF.

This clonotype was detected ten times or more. In DNA, the CDR3 is TGCGCCAGCAGCTTGAGTGTTACCGGGGAGCTGTTTTTT. It encodes CASSLSVTGELFF. The chain is built from TRBV5-1 and TRBJ2-2; no reliable D call. CDR3 length: 13 amino acids. Per the germline V gene, CDR1 is SGHRS and CDR2 is YFSETQ. Trimming shortened V by 1 base and J by 5 bases, and 6 bases separated the two germline ends.

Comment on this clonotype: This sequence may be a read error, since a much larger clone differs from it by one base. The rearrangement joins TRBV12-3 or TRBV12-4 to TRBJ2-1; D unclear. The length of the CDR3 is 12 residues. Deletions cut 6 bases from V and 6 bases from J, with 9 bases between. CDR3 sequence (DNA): TGTGCCAGCAGCCCCTCTGTCAATGAGCAGTTCTTC. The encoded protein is CASSPSVNEQFF.

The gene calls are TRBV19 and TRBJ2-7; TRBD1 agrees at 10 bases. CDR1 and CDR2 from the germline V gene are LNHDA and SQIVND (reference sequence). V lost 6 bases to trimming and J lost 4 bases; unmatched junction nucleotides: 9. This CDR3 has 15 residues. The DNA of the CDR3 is TGTGCCAGTAGCGACAGGGGGCGCGGAGTGTACGAGCAGTACTTC. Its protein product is CASSDRGRGVYEQYF.

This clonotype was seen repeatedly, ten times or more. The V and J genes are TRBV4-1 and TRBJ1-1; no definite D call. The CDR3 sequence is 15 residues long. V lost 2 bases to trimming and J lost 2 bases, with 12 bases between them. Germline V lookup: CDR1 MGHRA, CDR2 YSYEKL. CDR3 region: CASSQYRVINTEAFF. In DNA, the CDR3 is TGCGCCAGCAGCCAATATCGAGTGATAAACACTGAAGCTTTCTTT.

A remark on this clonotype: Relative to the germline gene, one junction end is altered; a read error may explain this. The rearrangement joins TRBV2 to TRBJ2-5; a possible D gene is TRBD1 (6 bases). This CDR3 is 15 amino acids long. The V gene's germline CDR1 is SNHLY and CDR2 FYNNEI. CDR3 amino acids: CASSEVGAGQETQHF. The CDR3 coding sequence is TGTGCCAGCAGTGAGGTGGGGGCAGGACAAGAGACCCAGCACTTC.